In its sample, the clone carrying this T cell receptor beta chain was seen once. The antigen is undetermined. CDR1 and CDR2 from the germline V gene are SGHRS and YFSETQ. The CDR3 length is 16 residues. V lost 3 bases to trimming and J lost 0 bases, with 15 bases between them. The record originates from a study of cytomegalovirus exposure and HLA in healthy donors. Overall study context: Around 180 million T cells yielded around 120 million unique TCR beta sequences in earlier analysis.

Amplification used 60 Vbeta primers and 13 Jbeta primers. Assay: immunoSEQ multiplex PCR; the TCRdb copy retains only in-frame clones and omits some. The sample lists roughly 76,000 clones; roughly 89% were seen once. Study outcomes and limitations: TCR beta chain V- and J-gene trimming was linked, in a later analysis, to a missense variant in DCLRE1C. The study designated 164 TCR beta chains cytomegalovirus-associated.

The gene calls are TRBV5-1 and TRBJ1-1; D possibly corresponds to TRBD1 (5 bases). The receptor was derived from a woman aged 25 to 45 in good health and CMV-seronegative. The source material was PBMCs. The CDR3 coding sequence is TGCGCCAGCAGCTCACCGGGGGTAAACATGAACACTGAAGCTTTCTTT. Its protein product is CASSSPGVNMNTEAFF.